This passage covers 2 T cell receptor beta chains from one sample sequenced in a study of T cell responses to AZD1222 COVID-19 vaccine. Sequenced by immunoSEQ multiplex PCR; TCRdb stores in-frame clones only, minus some. The sample lists 140,000 or so clones, approximately 92% occurring once. The sequencing here drew on peripheral blood, taken on day 0 of AZD1222 vaccination. The receptors shown here come from an adult in good health.

This clone occurred a few times. This rearrangement joins TRBV27 to TRBJ2-7, with 10 bases fitting TRBD2. Losses at the gene ends were 6 bases for V and 7 bases for J; bases not matched to a gene: 12. Germline V gives CDR1 MNHEY, CDR2 SMNVEV (reference sequence). CDR3 length equals 15 residues. Here the CDR3 reads CASRGTSESLWEQYF. For the CDR3, the DNA is TGTGCCAGCAGGGGGACTAGCGAGTCTTTGTGGGAGCAGTACTTC.

The J gene is TRBJ2-1, the V gene TRBV14; D is perhaps TRBD2 (6 bases). V lost 4 bases and J 9 bases, leaving 13 bases between the germline ends. Germline values: CDR1 SGHDN, CDR2 FVKESK. This CDR3 region has 13 residues. CDR3 region: CASSLYRRGEQFF. As DNA, the CDR3 is TGTGCCAGCAGCCTTTACAGGAGGGGTGAGCAGTTCTTC.